This TCR beta chain comes out of a study of T cells in Graves' hyperthyroidism and ophthalmopathy (dated by TCRdb to the late 2010s). Study-level background: To identify TCR V-J signatures that set the groups apart, the researchers used a discovery cohort of 100 patients, made up of under 45 with Graves' ophthalmopathy and some 60 with stable Graves' hyperthyroidism. In addition, the study compared T-cell repertoires in thyroid tissue and in blood from about 6 Graves' hyperthyroidism patients. Once sampling was done, hyperthyroidism patients were given methimazole at a starting dose of 30 mg daily, whereas ophthalmopathy patients were given high-dose intravenous methylprednisolone. Whether ophthalmopathy could be predicted prospectively was tested in an independent validation cohort made up of under 20 hyperthyroidism patients plus 17 patients who later progressed to ophthalmopathy. The paper describes TCR Vbeta CDR3 sequencing of 140 or so peripheral blood samples, made up of 43 ophthalmopathy patients, around 78 hyperthyroidism patients and 17 progressor patients. For training and testing, the 110 or so patients in the discovery cohort were randomly divided in a 7:3 ratio.

This clonotype was recorded at least ten times. Which antigen it targets is not known. No base quality values were provided; no much bigger clone lies one nucleotide off. The study at large found these results: A 13 V-J signature model separated ophthalmopathy from stable hyperthyroidism, with around 90% sensitivity and about 81% specificity in cross-validation and 80%/75% in testing. No statistical method was used to set the sample size in advance, and investigators knew the group allocation. In validation, the model predicted progression to ophthalmopathy a median of approximately 6.3 months before onset, with roughly 71% sensitivity and roughly 72% specificity. Most expanded thyroid clonotypes (frequency above 0.001) were also detected in blood, a finding suggesting that blood repertoires may reflect thyroid immune responses.

TCR beta CDR3 regions were amplified from RNA transcripts. For the first round of RT-PCR on the TCR CDR3, the HTBI primer set was used together with the Qiagen OneStep RT-PCR kit. A second multiplex PCR round built the libraries, followed by size selection and purification. The libraries were sequenced on an Illumina HiSeq2000 using paired-end 100 bp reads. The paper's data handling went like this. SOAPnuke was used to process the raw data, with reads discarded if the reads contained adapters or uncalled bases, had a mean Phred below 15, or lacked an exact constant-primer or identifier match. High-quality paired reads were merged using COPE v1.2.5, and each unique nucleotide sequence was defined as a clonotype. Clonotypes were aligned to IMGT TRBV, TRBD and TRBJ reference segments using MiTCR v1.1. The analysis included only V-J combinations with a frequency above 0.0001, which together covered roughly 99% of the repertoires. A TCS score was defined as the ratio between F50 (clonal expansion) and ExV (chaos), using BLOSUM62-based TCRdist between CDR3 peptides within each V-J. Welch's t-statistics and random forest reduced some 510 V-J features to roughly 13, which were used in a naive Bayes classifier (R e1071). The Morisita-Horn index was used to measure how similar the thyroid and blood repertoires were. The public reads were quality trimmed at Q25 with fastp and then assembled into clones with MiXCR by TCRdb, keeping productive beta chains. A single entry per CDR3 protein holds the most common genes and DNA from its merged rows. The V and J calls shown here were made by TCRdb, not taken from the authors' results. Counted in this sample were more than 500,000 distinct CDR3 sequences; 46% of them appeared once. The ten biggest clones cover 15% to 20% of the sample.

Patients with uncontrolled infections, other autoimmune diseases, pregnancy or lactation were excluded. Diagnoses relied on clinical symptoms, serum thyroxine and TRAb, thyroid ultrasound and orbital computed tomography. Total RNA was extracted with Trizol reagent, and quality was checked on an Agilent 2100 Bioanalyzer. At the junction V is shortened by 2 bases and J by 0 bases; bases outside the gene matches: 22. CDR1 and CDR2 are read off the germline V gene (reference sequence) as DFQATT and SNEGSKA. Inclusive of the bounding cysteine and phenylalanine, the CDR3 is 20 residues long. Of all the DNA, just the CDR3 is kept, 60 bases in frame from base 1.

Recombination joined TRBV20-1 with TRBJ2-7, with 7 central nucleotides matching TRBD2. Sequenced input: peripheral blood or thyroid tissue (not recorded which). This TCR was sampled from an adult woman with Graves' disease, either hyperthyroidism or ophthalmopathy (not recorded which). The CDR3 reads as follows: CSARPGEGGRALVSSYEQYF. The sequenced DNA is TGCAGTGCTAGACCTGGGGAAGGAGGGAGGGCGTTGGTGAGCTCCTACGAGCAGTACTTC.